The rows below give T cell receptor beta chains drawn from one sample of a study of blood T cell repertoires in COVID-19. The assay was immunoSEQ multiplex PCR, and TCRdb's table has in-frame clones only and misses some. This sample yields about 170,000 clones, of which 70% to 80% are seen a single time; around 17% belongs to the top ten. The sequencing input was PBMCs or T cells enriched from blood (not recorded which). The receptors were gathered from a woman in her 70s in a cohort exposed to, infected with or recovered from COVID-19 (not recorded which). Each CDR3 is given with its conserved first and last residue. A D gene is named only where the DNA matches it firmly. Only part of the rows carry a size: once, few, many, or a class if the clone is expanded.

clone_size	v_call	j_call	d_call	cdr3_nt	cdr3_aa
NA	TRBV9	TRBJ2-1	NA	TGTGCCAGCAGCGCCACAGGGTATAGCGAGCAGTTCTTC	CASSATGYSEQFF
NA	TRBV11-3	TRBJ1-6	NA	TGTGCCAGCAGCTTAGGCGGGGGCCGTAATTCACCCCTCCACTTT	CASSLGGGRNSPLHF
NA	TRBV25-1	TRBJ1-1	NA	TGTGCCAGCAGTGAAAATCCAGGGCTGTTCGCTTTCTTT	CASSENPGLFAFF
once	TRBV6-5	TRBJ2-3	TRBD1	TGTGCCAGCAGTCGAGAGGGACAGGCGACAGATACGCAGTATTTT	CASSREGQATDTQYF
NA	TRBV5-8	TRBJ2-7	NA	TGTGCCAGCAGCCCGGCGGGACTGGGGACGTACGAGCAGTACTTC	CASSPAGLGTYEQYF
NA	TRBV29-1	TRBJ1-3	TRBD1	TGCAGCGTTGACCAGGGGGCACCTGGAAACACCATATATTTT	CSVDQGAPGNTIYF
NA	TRBV7-9	TRBJ2-3	NA	TGTGCCAGCAGCTTAGCGGAGGCTAGGCCTACAGATACGCAGTATTTT	CASSLAEARPTDTQYF
once	TRBV9	TRBJ2-7	NA	TGTGCCAGCAGCGCCTTCTACGAGCAGTACTTC	CASSAFYEQYF
NA	TRBV5-1	TRBJ1-1	NA	TGCGCCAGCAGCTTGGACGCGGGGGGGACTGAAGCTTTCTTT	CASSLDAGGTEAFF
NA	TRBV9	TRBJ1-1	NA	TGTGCCAGCAGCGTAGCAGGGTACACTGAAGCTTTCTTT	CASSVAGYTEAFF
once	TRBV4-2	TRBJ2-1	NA	TGTGCCAGCAGCCAAGCCGACAGCAATGAGCAGTTCTTC	CASSQADSNEQFF
NA	TRBV6-2/TRBV6-3	TRBJ2-5	NA	TGTGCCAGCAGTTACCCAATCGAGACCCAGTACTTC	CASSYPIETQYF
NA	TRBV5-1	TRBJ2-1	TRBD2	TGCGCCAGCAGCTTGACTAGCGGGAGGGTCTTCTCCTACAATGAGCAGTTCTTC	CASSLTSGRVFSYNEQFF
NA	TRBV18	TRBJ2-2	TRBD2	TGTGCCAGCTCACCGGGACTAGCGGTGGCGAGCACCGGGGAGCTGTTTTTT	CASSPGLAVASTGELFF
NA	TRBV11-2	TRBJ1-3	TRBD1	TGTGCCAGCAGCTTATCCTCAGGGGGCGCGGACACCATATATTTT	CASSLSSGGADTIYF
few	TRBV15	TRBJ2-3	TRBD2	TGTGCCACCAGCAGTCTACTAGCGGGACCACGGAGAGATACGCAGTATTTT	CATSSLLAGPRRDTQYF
NA	TRBV4-1	TRBJ2-2	TRBD1	TGCGCCAGCAGCCAAGAAGGGACAGGGAATGGCGGGGAGCTGTTTTTT	CASSQEGTGNGGELFF
few	TRBV27	TRBJ1-4	TRBD1	TGTGCCAGCAGTAGTCTGGACAGGGGAGTTGGAAAACTGTTTTTT	CASSSLDRGVGKLFF
NA	TRBV19	TRBJ1-1	NA	TGTGCCAGTAGTCCGACCTGGAGGACTGAAGCTTTCTTT	CASSPTWRTEAFF
NA	TRBV18	TRBJ2-1	TRBD1	TGTGCCAGCTCACCACGAGGGGGCACAATAACCAATGAGCAGTTCTTC	CASSPRGGTITNEQFF
once	TRBV5-1	TRBJ2-1	TRBD1	TGCGCCAGCAGGGTGGGACAGAATAATGAGCAGTTCTTC	CASRVGQNNEQFF
once	TRBV29-1	TRBJ2-1	NA	TGCAGCGTTTTGAGCTCCTCCAATGAGCAGTTCTTC	CSVLSSSNEQFF
NA	TRBV7-9	TRBJ1-1	TRBD1	TGTGCCAGCATGGGGGTACAGGGGGACACTGAAGCTTTCTTT	CASMGVQGDTEAFF
NA	TRBV7-2	TRBJ1-4	TRBD1	TGTGCCAGCAGCTTAGTTCCGGGACAGGGAGAAAAACTGTTTTTT	CASSLVPGQGEKLFF
NA	TRBV28	TRBJ2-4	NA	TGTGCCAGCAGCCCCTCGCTCTACGGGATAAACATTCAGTACTTC	CASSPSLYGINIQYF
NA	TRBV6-5	TRBJ1-2	TRBD1	TGTGCCAGCAGCCCGACAGGGCGGTCACGTGGCTACACCTTC	CASSPTGRSRGYTF
NA	TRBV6-5	TRBJ1-3	NA	TGTGCCAGCAGTTATCAGTTCTCTGGAAACACCATATATTTT	CASSYQFSGNTIYF
NA	TRBV28	TRBJ2-4	NA	TGTGCCAGCAATAGACAGTTTAGCATTCAGTACTTC	CASNRQFSIQYF
NA	TRBV5-6	TRBJ1-4	NA	TGTGCCAGCAGCTTACAGGGTTCTAATGAAAAACTGTTTTTT	CASSLQGSNEKLFF
once	TRBV2	TRBJ2-3	TRBD2	TGTGCCAGCAGCCCCGGGACTAGCGTCACAGATACGCAGTATTTT	CASSPGTSVTDTQYF
NA	TRBV28	TRBJ1-1	NA	TGTGCCAGCAGTTTATGGGGAGACTCGCGACCTGAAGCTTTCTTT	CASSLWGDSRPEAFF
once	TRBV29-1	TRBJ2-1	TRBD2	TGCAGCGTTGGTAGTCTAGCGGGAGCGACTGAGCAGTTCTTC	CSVGSLAGATEQFF
NA	TRBV18	TRBJ2-7	TRBD2	TGTGCCAGCTCTCCCGGCCCCACGGGAGGATACGAGCAGTACTTC	CASSPGPTGGYEQYF
NA	TRBV7-7	TRBJ2-1	TRBD2	TGTGCTAGCAGCTTAGGTGGGACTAGCGGGAGCTTAAATGAGCAGTTCTTC	CASSLGGTSGSLNEQFF
once	TRBV7-9	TRBJ1-6	NA	TGTGCCAGCAGCCTCGGGAATTCACCCCTCCACTTT	CASSLGNSPLHF
NA	TRBV28	TRBJ2-5	NA	TGTGCCAGCAAGGAAGCGCAAGAGACCCAGTACTTC	CASKEAQETQYF
NA	TRBV29-1	TRBJ1-1	TRBD1	TGCAGCGGGTCGGACAGGGGAGGTTCTGAAGCTTTCTTT	CSGSDRGGSEAFF
once	TRBV7-9	TRBJ2-3	TRBD2	TGTGCCAGCAGCGTACTAGCGGGCACAGATACGCAGTATTTT	CASSVLAGTDTQYF
NA	TRBV5-1	TRBJ2-5	TRBD1	TGCGCCAGCAGCTACGGACAGGGAATCCAAGAGACCCAGTACTTC	CASSYGQGIQETQYF
NA	TRBV7-3	TRBJ1-1	NA	TGTGCCAGCAGCTTACATGGGGGGAGCAGGACTGAAGCTTTCTTT	CASSLHGGSRTEAFF
NA	TRBV19	TRBJ1-1	TRBD1	TGTGCCAGTAGTACACAACAGGGGGGCACTGAAGCTTTCTTT	CASSTQQGGTEAFF
NA	TRBV30	TRBJ2-7	NA	TGTGCCTGGAGTAGCCTCTCCTACGAGCAGTACTTC	CAWSSLSYEQYF
NA	TRBV4-1	TRBJ2-7	NA	TGCGCCAGCAGCCAAGGAGTGCTGGGGGGGGGCTTGGGCGAGCAGTACTTC	CASSQGVLGGGLGEQYF
NA	TRBV4-3	TRBJ2-1	TRBD1	TGCGCCAGCAGCCAAGAACGAGGGGGCGGTCACAATGAGCAGTTCTTC	CASSQERGGGHNEQFF
NA	TRBV6-5	TRBJ2-1	TRBD2	TGTGCCAGCAGTTACTCCCTAGCGGGAGGGCGGGATGAGCAGTTCTTC	CASSYSLAGGRDEQFF
NA	TRBV28	TRBJ1-2	NA	TGTGCCAGCCGACTCGACCCCAGCTATGGCTACACCTTC	CASRLDPSYGYTF
few	TRBV2	TRBJ2-3	TRBD2	TGTGCCAGCAGTTTCCGAAGTTTTAGCGGGAGGGCCCGCACAGATACGCAGTATTTT	CASSFRSFSGRARTDTQYF
NA	TRBV7-9	TRBJ1-2	NA	TGTGCCAGCAGCTTAGTTGGAGGAATTGGCTACACCTTC	CASSLVGGIGYTF